This entry is about one TCR beta chain. Antigen: not known. This entry comes from a study of cytomegalovirus exposure and HLA in healthy donors. Study-wide results and limits: Donor immune exposure was known only as CMV serostatus.

13 Jbeta primers and 60 Vbeta primers were used for the PCR. The table came from immunoSEQ multiplex PCR; TCRdb's copy has only in-frame clones and leaves some out. The sample has 120,000 or so clones, 80% seen once. This CDR3 is built from 13 residues. Germline V gene data show CDR1 as SGHTA and CDR2 as FQGTGA. V lost 5 bases and J lost 5; bases outside the gene matches: 2. The V gene is TRBV7-3, the J gene TRBJ2-5; 10 bases map to TRBD2. The source of this sequence is a male donor in good health and CMV-seronegative. The specimen was PBMCs. The CDR3 DNA reads as TGTGCCAGCAGCACTAGCGGGGTGGAGACCCAGTACTTC. Its protein is CASSTSGVETQYF.